This TCR beta chain emerged from a study of T cells in Graves' hyperthyroidism and ophthalmopathy. Notes on the study in general: Stable hyperthyroidism was separated from ophthalmopathy by a model based on 13 V-J features.

Amplification targeted TCR beta CDR3 regions from RNA transcripts. The HTBI primer set drove a first-round RT-PCR of the TCR CDR3. Via MiXCR, TCRdb re-called the multiplex PCR reads, giving one row per CDR3 protein. The sample has hundreds of thousands of distinct CDR3 sequences; 38% are singletons. A few counts support this clonotype. The antigen is undetermined. An end of the junction does not agree with germline; a read error may underlie this. This TCR was sampled from a man younger than 30 with Graves' hyperthyroidism. Sequencing was carried out using blood.

CDR3 residues: CASSQEGKGNTEAFF. Here the CDR3 DNA reads TGCGCCAGCAGCCAAGAAGGGAAAGGGAACACTGAAGCTTTCTTT. V and J are TRBV11-2 and TRBJ1-1; D call uncertain. Germline V CDR1 and CDR2: SGHAT, FQNNGV. This CDR3 is 15 amino acids long. The full variable domain, completed using reference TRBV11-2 and TRBJ1-1, is EAGVAQSPRYKIIEKRQSVAFWCNPISGHATLYWYQQILGQGPKLLIQFQNNGVVDDSQLPKDRFSAERLKGVDSTLKIQPAKLEDSAVYLCASSQEGKGNTEAFFGQGTRLTVV.